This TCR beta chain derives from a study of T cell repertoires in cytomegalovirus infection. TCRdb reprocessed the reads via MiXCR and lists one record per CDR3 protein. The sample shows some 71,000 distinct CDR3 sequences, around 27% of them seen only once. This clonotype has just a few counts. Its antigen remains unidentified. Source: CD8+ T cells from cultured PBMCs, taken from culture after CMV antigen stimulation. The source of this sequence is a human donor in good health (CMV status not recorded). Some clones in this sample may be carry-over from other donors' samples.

The CDR3 reads CASSPPSGREIADTQYF. CDR3 nucleotide sequence: TGTGCCAGCAGCCCACCTTCTGGCAGGGAAATTGCAGATACGCAGTATTTT. J is TRBJ2-3 and V is TRBV6-1; possibly TRBD1 for D (5 bases). In germline, CDR1 is MNHNS, CDR2 SASEGT. This CDR3 has 17 amino acids. V lost 6 bases and J 4 bases, leaving 23 bases between the germline ends.